What follows are 15 T cell receptor beta chains derived from one specimen sequenced in a study of blood T cell repertoires in COVID-19. TCRdb's table, derived via immunoSEQ multiplex PCR, lists solely in-frame clones and lacks some. This sample has nearly 200,000 clones; about 88% occur once, and the top ten carry 6.2%. The sample was peripheral blood. Receptor source: a woman in her thirties or forties who had recovered from COVID-19.

The chain combines TRBV6-5 with TRBJ1-5; 7 positions agree with TRBD1. CDR3 size: 14 residues. Trimming removed 6 bases from V and 4 bases from J; junction bases left unmatched: 6. Per germline, CDR1 MNHEY and CDR2 SVGAGI. This CDR3 is CASSPGQLNQPQHF. CDR3 nucleotide sequence: TGTGCCAGCAGCCCGGGACAGTTGAATCAGCCCCAGCATTTT.

The gene calls are TRBV27 and TRBJ1-2; D might be TRBD1 (6 bases). This CDR3 spans 18 amino acids. CDR1 MNHEY and CDR2 SMNVEV come from the germline V gene (reference sequence). The V end was cut by 3 bases, the J end by 0 bases, with 20 bases between. As DNA, the CDR3 is TGTGCCAGCAGTTTCCTAGATCCCACAGGGCGCGCTAACTATGGCTACACCTTC. Translating it yields CASSFLDPTGRANYGYTF.

The CDR3 loop is CASSLAGQGLNGYTF. CDR3 coding DNA: TGTGCCAGCAGCTTAGCAGGACAGGGGCTTAATGGCTACACCTTC. The V call is TRBV7-2, the J call TRBJ1-2; 9 bases match TRBD1. The CDR3 extends over 15 amino acids. V was pared by 0 bases and J by 6 bases, with 5 bases of the junction left unmatched. The V gene's germline CDR1 is SGHTA and CDR2 FQGNSA.

The chain uses TRBV19 and TRBJ1-4, with 10 bases matching TRBD1. With V trimmed by 4 bases and J by 0 bases, 2 bases remained unmatched. The length of the CDR3 is 16 residues. Per germline, CDR1 LNHDA and CDR2 SQIVND (reference sequence). The CDR3 sequence is CASSKGTGATNEKLFF. Here the CDR3 DNA reads TGTGCCAGTAGTAAGGGGACAGGGGCAACTAATGAAAAACTGTTTTTT.

This clone was observed a handful of times. This chain connects TRBV6-2 or TRBV6-3 to TRBJ2-1; TRBD2 agrees at 8 bases. The V segment lost 2 bases and the J segment 9 bases; nucleotides outside the gene matches: 6. The CDR3 has 14 amino acids. Germline V gene data show CDR1 as MNHEY and CDR2 as SVGEGT. CDR3 amino acids: CASSYTGGPAEQFF. The CDR3 region has the DNA TGTGCCAGCAGTTACACGGGAGGGCCCGCTGAGCAGTTCTTC.

CDR3 sequence (DNA): TGTGCCAGTAGTATGGGAGGCGGGAGGGCATTCAATGAGCAGTTCTTC. Encoded protein: CASSMGGGRAFNEQFF. The V gene is TRBV19, the J gene TRBJ2-1; 9 nucleotides line up with TRBD2. The CDR3 is 16 amino acids. Germline lookup yields CDR1 LNHDA and CDR2 SQIVND (reference sequence). After removal of 3 bases from V and 6 bases from J, the junction contained 9 bases not matched to a gene.

This chain joins TRBV14 and TRBJ2-2; 14 bases are shared with TRBD2. There are 19 residues in the CDR3. V was pared by 4 bases and J by 4 bases, with 11 bases of the junction left unmatched. Germline values: CDR1 SGHDN, CDR2 FVKESK. CDR3 in amino acids: CASSPYGGLAGVSTGELFF. For the CDR3, the DNA is TGTGCCAGCAGCCCATACGGGGGACTAGCGGGAGTAAGCACCGGGGAGCTGTTTTTT.

This clone was counted a few times. The chain links TRBV11-3 to TRBJ2-1, with 7 bases lining up with TRBD2. J gave up 10 bases and V 2 bases, and 5 bases lay outside the gene matches. Germline V gives CDR1 SGHNT, CDR2 YENEEA. The CDR3 has 13 residues. CDR3 sequence: CASSLLTSAEQFF. In nucleotides, the CDR3 is TGTGCCAGCAGCTTACTTACTAGCGCAGAGCAGTTCTTC.

The chain recombines TRBV19 with TRBJ2-7; weak D call: TRBD1 (6 bases). The germline V gene has CDR1 LNHDA and CDR2 SQIVND (reference sequence). The V end lost 5 bases, the J end lost 0 bases, and 14 bases lay between the germline ends. CDR3 length equals 15 residues. The DNA for the CDR3 is TGTGCCAGTAGTTCAAGAGGGGGATTCTCCTACGAGCAGTACTTC. Translated, it gives CASSSRGGFSYEQYF.

The rearrangement uses TRBV6-6 and TRBJ2-5, with 12 bases lining up with TRBD2. The CDR3 length is 17 residues. The V gene's germline CDR1 is MNHNY and CDR2 SVGAGI (reference sequence). V dropped 5 bases and J dropped 4; count of bases not matched to a gene: 11. CDR3 residues: CASSRTSGTFWGETQYF. The CDR3, as DNA: TGTGCCAGCAGTCGGACTAGCGGGACTTTTTGGGGAGAGACCCAGTACTTC.

This chain connects TRBV5-6 to TRBJ2-1, with a tentative D call TRBD2 (6 bases). Trimming cost V 0 bases and J 9 bases, with 7 bases left between them. Germline CDR1 reads SGHDT; CDR2 reads YYEEEE. This CDR3 region has 12 residues. The CDR3 is CASSLGAGEQFF. In nucleotides, the CDR3 is TGTGCCAGCAGCTTGGGAGCGGGTGAGCAGTTCTTC.

The genes are TRBV6-2 or TRBV6-3 and TRBJ2-7; D is uncertain. This CDR3 is built from 11 residues. Germline assignment: CDR1 MNHEY and CDR2 SVGEGT. Between the trimmed V and J ends, which lost 6 bases and 5 bases, there was a span of 8 bases. CDR3 sequence: CASSRLDEQYF. The CDR3 DNA sequence: TGTGCCAGCAGCCGGCTCGACGAGCAGTACTTC.

CDR3 sequence (DNA): TGTGCCAGCAGTGCACAGCCCGGACTAGCGGGAGTCTCGGCAGATACGCAGTATTTT. This encodes CASSAQPGLAGVSADTQYF. The chain uses TRBV6-1 and TRBJ2-3, with 13 bases identical to TRBD2. Germline CDR1 reads MNHNS; CDR2 reads SASEGT. Trimming removed 4 bases from V and 4 bases from J; junction bases left unmatched: 14. The CDR3 length is 19 residues.

The V call is TRBV30, the J call TRBJ2-1; D may be TRBD2 (6 bases). Germline CDR1 is GTSNPN and CDR2 is SVGIG (reference sequence). The CDR3 covers 12 residues. V lost 4 bases and J 9 bases, leaving 13 bases between the germline ends. The CDR3 loop is CAWISLAGEQFF. The CDR3 nucleotides read TGTGCCTGGATATCACTAGCAGGTGAGCAGTTCTTC.

The table lists this clone with a few counts. The chain uses TRBV5-4 and TRBJ1-2; 9 nucleotides line up with TRBD1. V shed 4 bases, J shed 8 bases, and the junction held 12 bases outside the gene matches. Germline values: CDR1 SGHNT, CDR2 YYREEE (reference sequence). The CDR3 contains 15 residues. The CDR3, as DNA: TGTGCCAGCAGCCGGTCCGGGACAGGGTGGTGGGGCTACACCTTC. The encoded protein is CASSRSGTGWWGYTF.